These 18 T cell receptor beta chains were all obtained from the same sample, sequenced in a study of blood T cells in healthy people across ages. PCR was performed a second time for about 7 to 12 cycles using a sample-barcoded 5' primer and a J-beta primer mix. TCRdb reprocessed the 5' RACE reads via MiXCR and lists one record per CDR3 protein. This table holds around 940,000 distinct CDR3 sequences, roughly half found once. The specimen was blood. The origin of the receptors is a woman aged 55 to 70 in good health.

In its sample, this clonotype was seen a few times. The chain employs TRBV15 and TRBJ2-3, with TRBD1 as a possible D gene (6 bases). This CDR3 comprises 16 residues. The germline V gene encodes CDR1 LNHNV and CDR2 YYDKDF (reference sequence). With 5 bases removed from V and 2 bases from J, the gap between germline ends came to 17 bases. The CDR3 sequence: CATSVGQRTDTDTQYF. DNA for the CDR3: TGTGCCACCAGCGTAGGACAGAGGACAGACACAGATACGCAGTATTTT.

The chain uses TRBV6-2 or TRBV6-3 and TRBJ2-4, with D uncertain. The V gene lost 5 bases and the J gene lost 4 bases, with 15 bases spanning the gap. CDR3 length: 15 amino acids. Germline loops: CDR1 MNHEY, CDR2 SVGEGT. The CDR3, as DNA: TGTGCCAGCAGTGCCTCGCCGCAACGGAAAAACATTCAGTACTTC. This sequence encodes CASSASPQRKNIQYF.

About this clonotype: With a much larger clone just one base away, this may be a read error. The CDR3: CSARGLTSTDAQYF. In nucleotides, the CDR3 is TGCAGTGCTAGGGGACTGACTAGCACAGATGCGCAGTATTTT. V usage is TRBV20-1 and J usage is TRBJ2-3; 7 bases align to TRBD2. The CDR3 is made up of 14 amino acids. CDR1 is DFQATT, CDR2 SNEGSKA, per germline (reference sequence).

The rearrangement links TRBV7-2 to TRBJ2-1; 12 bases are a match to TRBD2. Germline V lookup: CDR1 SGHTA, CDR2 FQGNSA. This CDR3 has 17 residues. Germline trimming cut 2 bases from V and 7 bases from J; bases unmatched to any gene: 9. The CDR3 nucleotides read TGTGCCAGCAGCTTACGGACTAGCGGGATTACTGGTAATGAGCAGTTCTTC. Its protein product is CASSLRTSGITGNEQFF.

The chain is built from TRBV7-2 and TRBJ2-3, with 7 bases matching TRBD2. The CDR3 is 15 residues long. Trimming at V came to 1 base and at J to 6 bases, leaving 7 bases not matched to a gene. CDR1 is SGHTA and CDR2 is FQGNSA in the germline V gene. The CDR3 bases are TGTGCCAGCAGCTTAGGAGGGAGGGCCAAGGATACGCAGTATTTT. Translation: CASSLGGRAKDTQYF.

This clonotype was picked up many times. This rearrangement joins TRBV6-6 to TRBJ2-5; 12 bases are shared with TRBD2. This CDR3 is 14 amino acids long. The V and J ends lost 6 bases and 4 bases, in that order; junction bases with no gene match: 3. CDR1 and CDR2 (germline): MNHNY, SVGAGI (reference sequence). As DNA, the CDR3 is TGTGCCAGCAGCCAGGGACTAGCGGGAGAGACCCAGTACTTC. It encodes CASSQGLAGETQYF.

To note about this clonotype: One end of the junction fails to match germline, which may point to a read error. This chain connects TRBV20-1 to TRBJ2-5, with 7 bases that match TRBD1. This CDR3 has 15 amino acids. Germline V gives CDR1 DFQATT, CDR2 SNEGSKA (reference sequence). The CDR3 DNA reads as TGTAGTGCTAGAGATCGGCAGACAGGGATCGAGACCCAGTACTTC. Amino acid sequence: CSARDRQTGIETQYF.

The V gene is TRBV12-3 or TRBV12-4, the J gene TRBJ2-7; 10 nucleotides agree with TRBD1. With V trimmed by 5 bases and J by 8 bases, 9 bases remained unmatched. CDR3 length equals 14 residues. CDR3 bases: TGTGCCAGCAGTCGCCGACAGGGGGCGGTTAAGCAGTACTTC. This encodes CASSRRQGAVKQYF.

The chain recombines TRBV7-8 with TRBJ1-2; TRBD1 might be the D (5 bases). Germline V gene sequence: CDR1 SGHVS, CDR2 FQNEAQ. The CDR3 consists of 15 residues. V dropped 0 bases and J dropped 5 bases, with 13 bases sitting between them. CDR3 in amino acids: CASSLAPGPVYGYTF. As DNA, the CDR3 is TGTGCCAGCAGCTTAGCACCGGGACCGGTTTATGGCTACACCTTC.

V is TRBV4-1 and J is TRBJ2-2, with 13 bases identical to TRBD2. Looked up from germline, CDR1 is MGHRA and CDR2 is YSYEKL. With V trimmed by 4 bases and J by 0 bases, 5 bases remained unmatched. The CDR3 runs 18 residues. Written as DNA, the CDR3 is TGCGCCAGCAGCCTACGGACTAGCGGGAGTACGAACACCGGGGAGCTGTTTTTT. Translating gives CASSLRTSGSTNTGELFF.

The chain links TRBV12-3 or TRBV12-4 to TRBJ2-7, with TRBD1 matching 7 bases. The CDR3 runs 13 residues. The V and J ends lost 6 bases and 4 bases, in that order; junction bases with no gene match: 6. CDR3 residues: CASRGDSHYEQYF. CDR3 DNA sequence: TGTGCCAGCAGGGGGGACAGCCATTACGAGCAGTACTTC.

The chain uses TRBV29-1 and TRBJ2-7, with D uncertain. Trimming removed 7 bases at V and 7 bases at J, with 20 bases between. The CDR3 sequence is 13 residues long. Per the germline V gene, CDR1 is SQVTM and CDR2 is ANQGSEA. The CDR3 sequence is CSARGSGYNEQYF. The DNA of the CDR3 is TGCAGCGCCCGTGGTTCAGGCTACAATGAGCAGTACTTC.

The CDR3 DNA follows: TGTGCCAGCAGTCGACTCACTGGGGATCAAGAGACCCAGTACTTC. Protein sequence: CASSRLTGDQETQYF. The chain employs TRBV28 and TRBJ2-5; D ambiguous. The CDR3 is 15 amino acids. Germline V gives CDR1 MDHEN, CDR2 SYDVKM. V lost 5 bases, J lost 2 bases, and 15 bases lay in between. The entire variable domain, with the rest obtained from reference TRBV28 and TRBJ2-5, is as follows: DVKVTQSSRYLVKRTGEKVFLECVQDMDHENMFWYRQDPGLGLRLIYFSYDVKMKEKGDIPEGYSVSREKKERFSLILESASTNQTSMYLCASSRLTGDQETQYFGPGTRLLVL.

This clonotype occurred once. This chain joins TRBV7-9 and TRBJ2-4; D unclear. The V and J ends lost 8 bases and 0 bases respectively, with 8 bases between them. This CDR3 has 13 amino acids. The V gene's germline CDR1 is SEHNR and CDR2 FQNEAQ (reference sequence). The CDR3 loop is CASGRVAKNIQYF. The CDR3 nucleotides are TGTGCCAGCGGACGAGTAGCCAAAAACATTCAGTACTTC.

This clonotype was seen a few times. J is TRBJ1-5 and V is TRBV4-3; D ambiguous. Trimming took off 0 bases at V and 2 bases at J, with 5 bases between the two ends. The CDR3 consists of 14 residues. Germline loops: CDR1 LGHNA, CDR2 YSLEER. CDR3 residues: CASSQDIGNQPQHF. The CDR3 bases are TGCGCCAGCAGCCAAGATATCGGCAATCAGCCCCAGCATTTT.

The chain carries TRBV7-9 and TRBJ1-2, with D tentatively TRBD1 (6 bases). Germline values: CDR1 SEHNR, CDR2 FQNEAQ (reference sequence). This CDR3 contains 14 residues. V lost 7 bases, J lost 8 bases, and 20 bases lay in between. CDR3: CASTRDQGLWGYTF. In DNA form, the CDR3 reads TGTGCCAGCACCAGAGATCAGGGGTTGTGGGGCTACACCTTC.

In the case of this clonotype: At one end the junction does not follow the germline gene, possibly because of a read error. The CDR3 here is CGARGRREFF. DNA for the CDR3: TGCGGTGCTAGGGGTCGAAGAGAGTTCTTC. The chain uses TRBV20-1 and TRBJ2-1; D perhaps matches TRBD1 (5 bases). The CDR3 extends over 10 amino acids. Germline CDR1 reads DFQATT; CDR2 reads SNEGSKA (reference sequence).

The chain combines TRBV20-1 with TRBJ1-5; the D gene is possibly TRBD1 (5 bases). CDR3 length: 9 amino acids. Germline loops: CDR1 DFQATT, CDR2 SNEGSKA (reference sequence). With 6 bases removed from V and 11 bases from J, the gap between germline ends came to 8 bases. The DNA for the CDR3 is TGCAGTGCCGGGGCAGCCCAGCATTTT. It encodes CSAGAAQHF.